Here is one TCR beta chain with its context. This receptor's antigen is unknown. Per-nucleotide qualities are absent, and no much larger clonotype sits a single base away. Receptor amplification or capture employed multiplex PCR. Sequenced on an Illumina HiSeq 4000. To build TCR beta libraries, CDR3 regions were amplified by Arm-PCR using iRepertoire HTBI primers. Before sequencing, the PCR products underwent gel purification. On the authors' methods: A total of fewer than 80 TRBV and more than twelve TRBJ segments were identified across samples and were used for gene usage analysis of CDR3 amino acid clonotypes. COPE and FqMerger were used to merge filtered high-quality paired reads into contigs. BLAST was used to align contigs to IMGT TRBV, TRBD and TRBJ reference genes, and CDR3 was defined according to IMGT. Any clonotype with a frequency above 0.1% was counted as a highly expanded clone. Shannon entropy was used to measure repertoire diversity, and the Gini coefficient was used to measure V-J evenness. A clonotype was considered public if more than one individual shared it. In-frame beta chains were kept once TCRdb had trimmed the public reads at Q25 with fastp and called clones with MiXCR. One record per CDR3 amino acid sequence lists the most common genes and DNA. TCRdb, rather than the study authors, made the V and J calls. This sample lists under 450,000 distinct CDR3 sequences; 23% were detected once. The top ten constitute 26% of the sample.

CDR1 and CDR2 were assigned from the germline V gene as SGHRS and YFSETQ. V loses 5 bases of germline sequence and J loses 5 bases, and the interval between the two ends is 13 bases. Its CDR3 holds 13 amino acids, cysteine through phenylalanine. Only the CDR3 DNA is retained, 39 bases long and in frame from the first base. The data belong to a study of regulatory T cells in long-lasting Graves disease (dated by TCRdb to about 2021). Study-level background: To count as having persistent Graves' disease, a patient had to have received antithyroid drug treatment for over 5 years with TSH receptor autoantibodies remaining persistently positive. Persistent Graves' disease patients in the clinical cohort had taken antithyroid drugs for roughly 10 years on average. A total of roughly 35 samples underwent TCR sequencing: around 13 from persistent and about 20 from newly diagnosed Graves' disease patients. The study was registered as a clinical trial and conducted in China. Persistent Graves' disease patients were compared with newly diagnosed Graves' disease patients by peripheral blood TCR sequencing and RNA sequencing. Findings and caveats that apply to the study as a whole: Sequencing and analysis were limited to the TCR beta chain. Only peripheral blood was studied, because thyroid tissue, the primary lesion, was inaccessible. Persistent disease showed preferential use of TRBV28, TRBJ1-2 and TRBJ2-5, whereas newly diagnosed disease favored TRBV20-1 and TRBJ2-1. Patients with persistent disease shared more public clonotypes (around 3,000) than newly diagnosed patients did (around 930). The authors noted that the small sample size was a limitation that may lower accuracy. Compared with newly diagnosed patients, persistent Graves' disease patients had lower TCR Shannon entropy and fewer highly expanded clones, which suggests clonal expansion.

The sample's time point label is to be understood as: persistent/refractory GD, antithyroid drugs over 5 years with positive TRAb. RNA was extracted from PBMCs in TRIzol for both TCR sequencing and RNA sequencing. Graves' disease was diagnosed according to American Thyroid Association guidelines. The patients came from an endocrinology department in Xi'an, China. Each patient gave approximately 10 milliliters of peripheral blood, collected in an EDTA anticoagulant tube. Ficoll Paque Plus density gradient separation was used to isolate PBMCs, and no further T cell sorting was done. An Agilent 2100 Bioanalyzer and agarose gel were used to check RNA quality, and a NanoDrop 2000 was used to measure RNA concentration.

This chain is built from TRBV5-1 and TRBJ2-5, and possibly TRBD2, on 6 matching bases. The sample here was peripheral blood mononuclear cells (PBMCs), taken when the disease was refractory, from a patient treated with antithyroid drugs. The receptor's source is a female donor with Graves disease. The nucleotides read TGCGCCAGCAGTCATAGCGGTCGGGAGACCCAGTACTTC. Translated, this gives CASSHSGRETQYF.